The subject of this entry is one T cell receptor beta chain. The sample holds many counts of this clonotype. Its antigen remains undetermined. No clone much larger than this one lies a single base away; base qualities are absent. The CDR3 runs 12 residues from the cysteine to the phenylalanine. The kept DNA is CDR3 alone, 36 bases in frame from the first base. As encoded in the germline V gene, CDR1 is SGHTA while CDR2 is FQGNSA. Between the V and J ends, shortened by 1 base and 4 bases respectively, the junction contains 3 bases. The library was obtained by PCR. Sequenced using an Illumina HiSeq 2000. TCRdb reran the public reads through fastp at Q25 and MiXCR, keeping productive beta chains. Each record represents a unique CDR3 protein, reported with the most common genes and DNA among its rows. This sample gives more than 9,000 distinct CDR3 sequences in total; roughly 54% of them show up just once. Clones ranked in the top ten supply approximately 26% of the sample.

This specimen belongs to a study of tumor-infiltrating lymphocytes in oesophageal squamous cell carcinoma (dated by TCRdb to the mid-2010s). The chain is encoded by TRBV7-2 joined to TRBJ2-3; the D gene remains uncertain. The sequence derives from a male donor with esophageal squamous cell carcinoma. The sequencing sample was made of esophageal tumor tissue. The base sequence is TGTGCCAGCAGCTTAGGAGCAGATACGCAGTATTTT. It translates as CASSLGADTQYF.